This T cell receptor (beta chain) is from a study of beta chain features in type 1 diabetes. Across the whole study: On cell yields, gender and age, patients and healthy donors were similar. Regarding the study as a whole: The similarity of naive, central memory and Treg TCRB repertoires appeared greater among patients than among healthy donors.

On this clone itself: The target antigen is unknown.

With 9 bases removed from V and 5 bases from J, the gap between germline ends came to 18 bases. CDR1 SGHRS and CDR2 YFSETQ come from the germline V gene. The CDR3 consists of 14 residues. Sorting of CD4+ naive, central memory, regulatory and stem cell-like memory cells was performed via CD45RO/CCR7/CD25/CD127/CD95/CD27. Of the isolated RNA, all was reverse transcribed, and so the sequenced material was expressed TCRB transcripts. Clones were sequenced by immunoSEQ multiplex PCR, and TCRdb holds only the in-frame ones, with some missing. This table has roughly 400,000 clones, about 16% appearing once.

Sequencing was performed on naive CD4+ T cells from blood. The chain combines TRBV5-1 with TRBJ2-1; D possibly corresponds to TRBD1 (5 bases). This clonotype was obtained from a woman aged 18-30 years in good health. DNA for the CDR3: TGCGCCAACGACAGCAGGGAACAGAACAATGAGCAGTTCTTC. It encodes CANDSREQNNEQFF.